These 16 T cell receptor beta chains were all obtained from the same sample, sequenced in a study of CD8 T cells in Susac syndrome. The RNA, about 0.45 to 1 ug, was put through reverse transcription using random hexamers. From the immunoSEQ multiplex PCR reads, TCRdb called clonotypes with MiXCR, one entry per CDR3 protein. The sample has around 190,000 distinct CDR3 sequences; 94% are singletons. Sequencing used CD4+ T cells from PBMCs. These receptor sequences come from a human donor with Susac syndrome.

The chain joins TRBV7-3 to TRBJ2-1, with TRBD2 as a possible D gene (6 bases). The V gene lost 5 bases and the J gene lost 5 bases, with 13 bases spanning the gap. This CDR3 has 14 residues. Per the germline V gene, CDR1 is SGHTA and CDR2 is FQGTGA. Here the CDR3 reads CASSTIAAHNEQFF. CDR3 coding DNA: TGTGCCAGCAGCACCATAGCGGCCCACAATGAGCAGTTCTTC.

This clonotype was detected once. The genes are TRBV12-3 or TRBV12-4 and TRBJ2-1; 9 positions agree with TRBD2. The V gene end was trimmed by 7 bases and the J gene end by 4 bases; junction bases not matched to a gene: 5. The CDR3 length is 14 residues. CDR3 protein: CASTQTSGYNEQFF. CDR3 nucleotide sequence: TGTGCCAGCACTCAGACTAGCGGTTACAATGAGCAGTTCTTC.

The genes are TRBV6-5 and TRBJ1-4, with 7 bases lining up with TRBD1. The CDR3 consists of 15 residues. V dropped 6 bases and J dropped 2; count of bases not matched to a gene: 6. Per the germline V gene, CDR1 is MNHEY and CDR2 is SVGAGI. Here the CDR3 DNA reads TGTGCCAGCAGAGACAGGGATGGCACTAATGAAAAACTGTTTTTT. This codes for CASRDRDGTNEKLFF.

The genes are TRBV9 and TRBJ2-2, with D possibly TRBD2 on 6 matching bases. V was clipped by 0 bases and J by 3 bases, with 12 bases between them. The V gene's germline CDR1 is SGDLS and CDR2 YYNGEE. The CDR3 totals 16 residues. The DNA of the CDR3 is TGTGCCAGCAGCGTAGGACTAGTCGGGGACACCGGGGAGCTGTTTTTT. This translates into CASSVGLVGDTGELFF.

The rearrangement joins TRBV29-1 to TRBJ2-3, with TRBD1 identical over 7 bases. Germline lookup yields CDR1 SQVTM and CDR2 ANQGSEA. Trimming cost V 4 bases and J 4 bases; bases outside gene matches: 11. The CDR3 consists of 15 residues. The CDR3 DNA is TGCAGCGTTGTGTCCAAGGGGACAGACCCAGATACGCAGTATTTT. Protein: CSVVSKGTDPDTQYF.

The rearrangement joins TRBV4-1 to TRBJ2-2, with D possibly TRBD1 on 7 matching bases. The V gene's germline CDR1 is MGHRA and CDR2 YSYEKL. With 4 bases removed from V and 0 bases from J, the gap between germline ends came to 15 bases. This CDR3 region has 17 residues. CDR3 nucleotides: TGCGCCAGCAGCCTCATGACAGGGACTTCGAACACCGGGGAGCTGTTTTTT. It codes for CASSLMTGTSNTGELFF.

The V gene is TRBV29-1, the J gene TRBJ2-1; 11 positions agree with TRBD2. This CDR3 spans 16 amino acids. The junction had 7 bases not matched to a gene; V was cut back by 2 bases and J by 4 bases. Germline V lookup: CDR1 SQVTM, CDR2 ANQGSEA. The CDR3 nucleotides read TGCAGCGTTGAAAGGGCTAGCGGGGGGATTTACAATGAGCAGTTCTTC. Protein: CSVERASGGIYNEQFF.

The chain recombines TRBV3-1 with TRBJ2-7, with 14 bases lining up with TRBD2. V was pared by 4 bases and J by 3 bases, with 11 bases of the junction left unmatched. Per the germline V gene, CDR1 is LGHDT and CDR2 is YNNKEL (reference sequence). This CDR3 has 18 residues. In DNA form, the CDR3 reads TGTGCCAGCAGCCCTCGAGGACTAGCGGGGGGCACTATCTACGAGCAGTACTTC. Its translation is CASSPRGLAGGTIYEQYF.

V and J are TRBV29-1 and TRBJ1-1; 11 bases line up with TRBD1. J gave up 6 bases and V 6 bases, and 9 bases lay outside the gene matches. The CDR3 has 14 amino acids. The germline V gene encodes CDR1 SQVTM and CDR2 ANQGSEA. CDR3 protein: CSVTRGQGASEAFF. The CDR3 bases are TGCAGCGTCACCCGTGGACAGGGGGCTTCTGAAGCTTTCTTT.

V and J are TRBV29-1 and TRBJ2-1, with D perhaps TRBD1 (6 bases). The germline gives CDR1 SQVTM, CDR2 ANQGSEA. Between the trimmed V and J ends, which lost 7 bases and 0 bases, there was a span of 16 bases. CDR3 length: 15 amino acids. The CDR3 spells CSGLGHLSSYNEQFF. The CDR3 DNA follows: TGCAGCGGCTTGGGACATCTTAGCTCCTACAATGAGCAGTTCTTC.

The chain joins TRBV20-1 to TRBJ2-7, with 11 nucleotides matching TRBD2. Trimming took 3 bases from V and 0 from J; bases not matched to a gene: 4. CDR3 length equals 15 residues. Germline loops: CDR1 DFQATT, CDR2 SNEGSKA (reference sequence). This chain's CDR3 is CSASSTSGVSYEQYF. The CDR3 region has the DNA TGCAGTGCTAGTTCGACTAGCGGGGTCTCCTACGAGCAGTACTTC.

The chain employs TRBV12-3 or TRBV12-4 and TRBJ2-3; 9 bases match TRBD2. With V trimmed by 5 bases and J by 5 bases, 2 bases remained unmatched. The length of the CDR3 is 13 residues. The CDR3 loop is CASSRAGGDTQYF. CDR3 DNA sequence: TGTGCCAGCAGTCGAGCGGGGGGAGATACGCAGTATTTT.

V is TRBV25-1 and J is TRBJ1-4; TRBD1 aligns across 7 bases. Germline lookup yields CDR1 MGHDK and CDR2 SYGVNS. Trimming at V came to 3 bases and at J to 8 bases, leaving 9 bases not matched to a gene. The CDR3 has 15 residues. The DNA for the CDR3 is TGTGCCAGCAGTGACCACAGGGGAATGGGGGAAAAACTGTTTTTT. Amino acids: CASSDHRGMGEKLFF.

The chain links TRBV20-1 to TRBJ2-2, with 7 positions matching TRBD1. J gave up 6 bases and V 4 bases, and 8 bases lay outside the gene matches. This CDR3 comprises 14 residues. In germline, CDR1 is DFQATT, CDR2 SNEGSKA (reference sequence). CDR3 residues: CSAKEKGAAGELFF. The CDR3 DNA is TGCAGTGCTAAGGAAAAGGGGGCGGCCGGGGAGCTGTTTTTT.

CDR3 loop: CSAPGLGGPTDTQYF. The CDR3 coding sequence is TGCAGTGCCCCGGGTCTCGGGGGGCCCACAGATACGCAGTATTTT. The gene calls are TRBV20-1 and TRBJ2-3, with D perhaps matching TRBD2 (7 bases). This CDR3 is built from 15 residues. Trimming removed 6 bases at V and 2 bases at J, with 18 bases between. CDR1 is DFQATT and CDR2 is SNEGSKA in the germline V gene (reference sequence).

This chain connects TRBV12-3 or TRBV12-4 to TRBJ2-5, with 9 bases identical to TRBD1. The CDR3 loop spans 16 amino acids. J was trimmed by 4 bases and V by 5 bases; bases with no gene match: 11. CDR3 sequence reads: CASSPGPGQGLETQYF. The DNA for the CDR3 is TGTGCCAGCAGTCCCGGGCCGGGACAGGGTTTAGAGACCCAGTACTTC.